This T cell receptor beta chain comes out of a study of shared clonotypes between healthy human individuals. Notes on the study in general: Sample collection involved blood only; tissue repertoires are likely different.

The unsorted PBMC replicate PCRs were performed with about 300 ng DNA, some 32,000 T cell genomes. TCRdb's copy holds only in-frame clones and misses some; the assay was immunoSEQ multiplex PCR. The data contain about 480,000 clones, 79% of them singletons. Of note for this clone: No antigen is known for it.

The CDR3 contains 14 residues. CDR1 and CDR2 (germline): SQVTM, ANQGSEA. V lost 3 bases to trimming and J lost 1 base, with 12 bases between them. The TCR originated in a woman between 35 and 50 years old in good health. Some clones in this sample may be carry-over from other donors' samples. The J gene is TRBJ1-2, the V gene TRBV29-1, with a possible D match to TRBD1 (6 bases). The sequenced sample was PBMCs. CDR3 residues: CSVEGDRHNYGYTF. CDR3 sequence (DNA): TGCAGCGTTGAGGGTGACAGGCATAACTATGGCTACACCTTC.